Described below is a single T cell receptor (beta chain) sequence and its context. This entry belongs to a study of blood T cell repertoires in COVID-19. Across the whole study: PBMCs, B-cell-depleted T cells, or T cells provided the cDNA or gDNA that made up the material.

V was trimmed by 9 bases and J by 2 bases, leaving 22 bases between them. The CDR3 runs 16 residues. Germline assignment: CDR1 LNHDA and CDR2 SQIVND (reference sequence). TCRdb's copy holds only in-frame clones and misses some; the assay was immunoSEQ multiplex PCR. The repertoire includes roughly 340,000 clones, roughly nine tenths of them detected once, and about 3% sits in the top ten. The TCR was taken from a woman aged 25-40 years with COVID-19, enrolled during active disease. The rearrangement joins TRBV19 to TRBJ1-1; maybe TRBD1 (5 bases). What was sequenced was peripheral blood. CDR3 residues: CASDDGGGTGNTEAFF. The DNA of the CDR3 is TGTGCCAGCGACGACGGGGGAGGTACGGGCAACACTGAAGCTTTCTTT.